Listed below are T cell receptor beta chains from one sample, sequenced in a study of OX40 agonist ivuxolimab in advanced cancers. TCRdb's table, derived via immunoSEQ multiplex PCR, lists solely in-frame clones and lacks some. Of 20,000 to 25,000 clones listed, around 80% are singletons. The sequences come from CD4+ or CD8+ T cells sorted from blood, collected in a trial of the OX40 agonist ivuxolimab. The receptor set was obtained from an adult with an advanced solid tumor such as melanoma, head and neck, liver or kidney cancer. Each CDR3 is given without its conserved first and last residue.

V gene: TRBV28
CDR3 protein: ASSLGRYPYEQY

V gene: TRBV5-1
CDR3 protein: ASSSTPGGANYGYT

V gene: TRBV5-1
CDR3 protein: ASSLRSDSTDTQY

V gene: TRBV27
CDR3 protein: ASSVTGGGGELF

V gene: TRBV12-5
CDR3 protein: ASGLQGAAYGYT

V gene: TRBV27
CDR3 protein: ASRGGLAFNEQY

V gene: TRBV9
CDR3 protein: ASSVGSFGTDTQY

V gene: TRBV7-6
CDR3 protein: ASRSGAGNEQF

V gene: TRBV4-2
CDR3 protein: ASSPLGTENTGELF

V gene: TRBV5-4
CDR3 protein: ASSPWTGGVHRELF

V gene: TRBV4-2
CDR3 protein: ASSQFGLESYEQY

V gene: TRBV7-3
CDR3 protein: ASSAPGRDTQY

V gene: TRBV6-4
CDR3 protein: ASSDGSSANEQF

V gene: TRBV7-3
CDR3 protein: ASSLEFTDTQY

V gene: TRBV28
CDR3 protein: ASSFGTGFYEQY